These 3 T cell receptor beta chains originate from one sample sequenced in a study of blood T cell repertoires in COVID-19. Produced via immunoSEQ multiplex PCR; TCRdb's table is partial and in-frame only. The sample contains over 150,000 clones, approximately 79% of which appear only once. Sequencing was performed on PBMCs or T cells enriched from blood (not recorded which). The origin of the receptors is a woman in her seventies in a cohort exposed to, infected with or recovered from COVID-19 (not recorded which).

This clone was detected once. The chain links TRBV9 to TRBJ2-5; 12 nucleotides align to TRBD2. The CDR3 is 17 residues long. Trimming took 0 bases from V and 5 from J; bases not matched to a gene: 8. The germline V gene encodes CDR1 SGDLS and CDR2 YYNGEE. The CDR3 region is CASSVGSGLAGGETQYF. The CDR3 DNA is TGTGCCAGCAGCGTAGGATCAGGGCTAGCGGGGGGGGAGACCCAGTACTTC.

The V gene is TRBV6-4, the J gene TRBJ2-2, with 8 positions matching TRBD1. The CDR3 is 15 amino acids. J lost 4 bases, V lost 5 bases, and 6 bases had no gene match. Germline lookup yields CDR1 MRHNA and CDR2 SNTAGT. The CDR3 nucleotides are TGTGCCAGCAGTACCACAGGGGGTACCACCGGGGAGCTGTTTTTT. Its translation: CASSTTGGTTGELFF.

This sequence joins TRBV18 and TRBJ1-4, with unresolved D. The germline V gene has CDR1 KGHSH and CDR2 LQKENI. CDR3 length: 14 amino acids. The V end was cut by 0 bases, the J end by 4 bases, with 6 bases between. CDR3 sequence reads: CASSPPGSNEKLFF. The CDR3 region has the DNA TGTGCCAGCTCACCACCGGGGAGTAATGAAAAACTGTTTTTT.